These T cell receptor beta chains were read from a single sample in a study of CXCR3-negative and CXCR3-positive naive CD8 T cells. TCRdb reworked the 5' RACE reads into one entry per CDR3 protein, no DNA. The sample table sets out tens of thousands of distinct CDR3 sequences. The sample consisted of memory CD8+ T cells from blood. The receptors shown here come from a human donor in good health. Some clones in this sample may be carry-over from other donors' samples. Each CDR3 is given with its conserved first and last residue.

CDR3 length | J gene | V gene | CDR3 protein
12 | TRBJ2-2 | TRBV11-2 | CASRLGTGELFF
13 | TRBJ2-7 | TRBV29-1 | CSVVDREPYEQYF
14 | TRBJ2-5 | TRBV6-2/TRBV6-3 | CASRRDGRVETQYF
12 | TRBJ2-7 | TRBV29-1 | CSVDAPNYEQYF
13 | TRBJ1-1 | TRBV5-6 | CASLWGGYTEAFF
14 | TRBJ2-2 | TRBV13 | CASQGPLNTGELFF
14 | TRBJ2-1 | TRBV27 | CASSLTGRANEQFF
14 | TRBJ1-5 | TRBV6-2/TRBV6-3 | CASSAGLSNQPQHF
12 | TRBJ2-7 | TRBV6-2/TRBV6-3 | CASARVGYEQYF
16 | TRBJ2-1 | TRBV5-1 | CASSDPGDSYYNEQFF
18 | TRBJ2-7 | TRBV20-1 | CSARGLDRVRTSEYEQYF
15 | TRBJ1-2 | TRBV28 | CASSFPRQGHYGYTF
17 | TRBJ2-7 | TRBV6-5 | CASSYSQGFSGVYEQYF
16 | TRBJ2-1 | TRBV7-6 | CASSLDWNLLYNEQFF
15 | TRBJ1-1 | TRBV7-9 | CASSRDRVGNTEAFF
15 | TRBJ2-2 | TRBV6-4 | CASSTPLDSTGKLFF
15 | TRBJ2-7 | TRBV5-1 | CASSLGGDIIYEQYF
14 | TRBJ2-3 | TRBV10-3 | CAISEKWGTDTQYF
14 | TRBJ2-2 | TRBV29-1 | CSVESYRNTGELFF
12 | TRBJ1-1 | TRBV7-2 | CASSQTKTEAFF
13 | TRBJ2-1 | TRBV3-1 | CASSLVDYNEQFF
15 | TRBJ2-1 | TRBV6-1 | CASGSPGTDYGEQFF
15 | TRBJ2-7 | TRBV5-4 | CASSLSLAGNYEQYF
17 | TRBJ2-7 | TRBV5-1 | CASSPYYETGTSYEQYF
17 | TRBJ1-2 | TRBV12-3/TRBV12-4 | CASTSGAGLDGPNGYTF
14 | TRBJ2-7 | TRBV29-1 | CSVEESGSTYEQYF
13 | TRBJ2-3 | TRBV6-1 | CASQADRTDTQYF
13 | TRBJ2-7 | TRBV20-1 | CSARDRVTYEQYF
11 | TRBJ2-5 | TRBV29-1 | CSVTGQETQYF
13 | TRBJ2-7 | TRBV7-2 | CASSWGQGDEQYF
14 | TRBJ2-1 | TRBV4-3 | CASSPGSWIDEQFF